The entry below gives a single T cell receptor beta chain sequence along with its context. Its antigen remains unknown. This entry is derived from a study of siplizumab effects on memory and regulatory T cells. Germline V gene lookup returns CDR1 MDHEN and CDR2 SYDVKM. V lost 4 bases, J lost 0 bases, and 5 bases stayed unmatched. The CDR3 spans 16 residues. TCRdb's copy holds only in-frame clones and misses some; the assay was immunoSEQ multiplex PCR. The sample gives approximately 100,000 clones, approximately 91% of which show up once; more than 10% is in the top ten. Overall study results and limits: Under siplizumab, alloreactive sequences traced to unstimulated CD4+ memory cells were significantly reduced. Proliferating clones, CD4+ or CD8+, lacked an assignable naive or memory phenotype in roughly 75-97% of cases. No functional test confirmed suppression by proliferating siplizumab-culture Tregs. The naive T cell population seemed more diverse than memory cells and seemed a major contributor to the alloresponse.

The clonotype originates from a human donor in good health. The chain links TRBV28 to TRBJ1-3; 8 bases match TRBD1. The sequencing sample was made of non-Treg CD4+ T cells sorted from blood. In DNA, the CDR3 is TGTGCCAGCAGTTCTGGACAGGGACGCTCTGGAAACACCATATATTTT. This codes for CASSSGQGRSGNTIYF.